These 14 T cell receptor beta chains were sequenced from one sample in a study of blood T cell repertoires in COVID-19. Profiling relied on immunoSEQ multiplex PCR, and the TCRdb table lists in-frame clones only, not all of them. The sample gives some 270,000 clones, about 86% of which show up once; 15% to 18% is in the top ten. Source material: peripheral blood. The receptor source for this set is a person aged 70 to 80 with COVID-19, enrolled during active disease.

The chain recombines TRBV20-1 with TRBJ2-1, with 8 bases identical to TRBD1. This CDR3 contains 11 residues. Germline CDR1 and CDR2: DFQATT and SNEGSKA (reference sequence). V lost 5 bases to trimming and J lost 9 bases; unmatched junction nucleotides: 3. The CDR3 DNA reads TGCAGTGCTTCGACAGGGGCTGAGCAGTTCTTC. Protein sequence: CSASTGAEQFF.

This CDR3 reads CASSPGQGQETQYF. Written as DNA, the CDR3 is TGTGCCAGCAGCCCAGGACAGGGTCAAGAGACCCAGTACTTC. The V and J genes are TRBV7-2 and TRBJ2-5; 8 positions agree with TRBD1. In germline, CDR1 is SGHTA, CDR2 FQGNSA. CDR3 length: 14 amino acids. J lost 2 bases, V lost 5 bases, and 4 bases had no gene match.

This clone has a handful of counts. The J gene is TRBJ1-5, the V gene TRBV12-3 or TRBV12-4; D might be TRBD1 (5 bases). This CDR3 spans 13 amino acids. Between the trimmed V and J ends, which lost 5 bases and 4 bases, there was a span of 9 bases. The CDR3: CASSHRLNQPQHF. CDR3 nucleotides: TGTGCCAGCAGTCACAGGTTGAATCAGCCCCAGCATTTT.

The V gene is TRBV28, the J gene TRBJ2-7, with D possibly TRBD1 on 5 matching bases. V lost 5 bases and J 6 bases, leaving 17 bases between the germline ends. Germline CDR1 reads MDHEN; CDR2 reads SYDVKM. This CDR3 is 14 amino acids long. The CDR3 DNA is TGTGCCAGCAGTACTGCCCAACGACAGACCGAGCAGTACTTC. This encodes CASSTAQRQTEQYF.

This chain connects TRBV19 to TRBJ1-3; the D is unclear. In germline, CDR1 is LNHDA, CDR2 SQIVND (reference sequence). V was shortened by 5 bases and J by 4 bases, with 6 bases between the two germline ends. This CDR3 has 12 amino acids. CDR3 bases: TGTGCCAGTAGTGGTGCGGGAAACACCATATATTTT. It is translated as CASSGAGNTIYF.

This chain links TRBV4-3 with TRBJ1-5; no clear D. Germline CDR1 reads LGHNA; CDR2 reads YSLEER. V dropped 4 bases and J dropped 5 bases, with 9 bases sitting between them. The CDR3 is 13 residues long. The CDR3 is CASSLSTDQPQHF. CDR3 in DNA: TGCGCCAGCAGCCTATCTACAGATCAGCCCCAGCATTTT.

On this clone itself: Other DNA sequences in the sample encode the same CDR3. This chain joins TRBV28 and TRBJ1-5; D ambiguous. The CDR3 totals 14 residues. Trimming removed 5 bases at V and 2 bases at J, with 10 bases between. CDR1 and CDR2 from the germline V gene are MDHEN and SYDVKM. The CDR3 coding sequence is TGTGCCAGCAGTCTCAGTGTCGGCAATCAGCCCCAGCATTTT. It encodes CASSLSVGNQPQHF.

The chain is built from TRBV6-2 or TRBV6-3 and TRBJ1-2, with 7 bases that match TRBD1. This CDR3 is built from 14 residues. The germline V gene encodes CDR1 MNHEY and CDR2 SVGEGT. V was clipped by 7 bases and J by 3 bases; unmatched bases: 8. The CDR3 DNA reads as TGTGCCAGCAACCCATCGGGACAGCACTATGGCTACACCTTC. This encodes CASNPSGQHYGYTF.

The chain couples TRBV28 to TRBJ1-1, with unresolved D. V lost 6 bases, J lost 4 bases, and 15 bases lay in between. Germline CDR1 is MDHEN and CDR2 is SYDVKM. CDR3 length: 14 residues. The CDR3 sequence is CASSREKEVTEAFF. CDR3 sequence (DNA): TGTGCCAGCAGCCGTGAGAAGGAGGTCACTGAAGCTTTCTTT.

This chain uses TRBV7-9 with TRBJ2-3; 7 nucleotides agree with TRBD1. The CDR3 runs to 14 residues. The germline CDR1 and CDR2 sequences are SEHNR and FQNEAQ (reference sequence). V lost 11 bases, J lost 3 bases, and 11 bases stayed unmatched. The chain's CDR3 is CALQKGARTDTQYF. The CDR3 DNA sequence: TGTGCCCTTCAAAAGGGGGCGCGGACAGATACGCAGTATTTT.

The chain links TRBV28 to TRBJ1-2; 9 positions match TRBD1. After removal of 4 bases from V and 6 bases from J, the junction contained 12 bases not matched to a gene. The CDR3 is 16 amino acids. In germline, CDR1 is MDHEN, CDR2 SYDVKM. This chain's CDR3 is CASSSLRRQGGNGYTF. The CDR3 DNA reads TGTGCCAGCAGTTCACTCCGAAGACAGGGGGGGAATGGCTACACCTTC.

V gene TRBV7-2 combines with J gene TRBJ2-1, with 14 bases matching TRBD2. Germline CDR1 reads SGHTA; CDR2 reads FQGNSA. There are 15 residues in the CDR3. J lost 7 bases, V lost 7 bases, and 6 bases had no gene match. CDR3 DNA sequence: TGTGCCAGCACCCCTAGGACTAGCGGGAGGAATGAGCAGTTCTTC. Residues: CASTPRTSGRNEQFF.

The chain joins TRBV7-9 to TRBJ1-1; 8 nucleotides agree with TRBD1. Germline V lookup: CDR1 SEHNR, CDR2 FQNEAQ (reference sequence). CDR3 length: 15 amino acids. J was trimmed by 5 bases and V by 5 bases; bases with no gene match: 10. The CDR3 region is CASSPSNTGGTEAFF. CDR3 nucleotides: TGTGCCAGCAGCCCCTCCAATACAGGGGGGACTGAAGCTTTCTTT.

This clone has only one observation. The chain recombines TRBV11-1 with TRBJ2-3; no clear D. With 6 bases removed from V and 1 base from J, the gap between germline ends came to 17 bases. The V gene's germline CDR1 is SGHAT and CDR2 FQDESV (reference sequence). The CDR3 has 16 residues. Here the CDR3 DNA reads TGTGCCAGCAGTCCCTACCTGGGCTCCCGCACAGATACGCAGTATTTT. This gives the protein CASSPYLGSRTDTQYF.